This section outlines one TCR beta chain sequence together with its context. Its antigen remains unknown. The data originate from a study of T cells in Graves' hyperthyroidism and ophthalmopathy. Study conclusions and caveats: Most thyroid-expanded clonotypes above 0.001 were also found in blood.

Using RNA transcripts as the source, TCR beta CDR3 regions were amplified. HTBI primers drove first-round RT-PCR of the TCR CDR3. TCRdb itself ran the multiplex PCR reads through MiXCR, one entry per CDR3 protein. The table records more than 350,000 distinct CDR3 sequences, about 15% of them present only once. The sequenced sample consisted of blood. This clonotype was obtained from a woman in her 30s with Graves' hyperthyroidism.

As DNA, the CDR3 is TGTGCCAGCAGTCCCCCCAAGGGACTTCTCTCCTACGAGCAGTACTTC. Amino acid sequence: CASSPPKGLLSYEQYF. The genes are TRBV28 and TRBJ2-7; maybe TRBD2 (6 bases). The CDR3 totals 16 residues. CDR1 is MDHEN and CDR2 is SYDVKM in the germline V gene. V was trimmed by 5 bases and J by 0 bases, leaving 17 bases between them.